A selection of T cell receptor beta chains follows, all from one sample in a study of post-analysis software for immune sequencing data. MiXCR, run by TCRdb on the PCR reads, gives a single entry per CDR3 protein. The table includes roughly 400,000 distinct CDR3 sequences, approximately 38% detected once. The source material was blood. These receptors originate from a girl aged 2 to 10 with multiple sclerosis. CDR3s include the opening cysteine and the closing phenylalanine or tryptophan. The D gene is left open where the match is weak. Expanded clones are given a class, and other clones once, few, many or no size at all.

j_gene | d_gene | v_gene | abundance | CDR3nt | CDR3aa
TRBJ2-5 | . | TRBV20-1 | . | TGCAGTGCAGGGGGGCGGGGGTGGACCCAGTACTTC | CSAGGRGWTQYF
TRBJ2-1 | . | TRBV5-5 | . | TGTGCCAGCAGCTTAAGGTGGCGGGAAGTAAATGAGCAGTTCTTC | CASSLRWREVNEQFF
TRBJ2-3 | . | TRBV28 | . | TGTGCCATCATAACTAGCACAGATACGCAGTATTTT | CAIITSTDTQYF
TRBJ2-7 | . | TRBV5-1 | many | TGCGCCAGCAGCTTGGTTACCTACGAGCAGTACTTC | CASSLVTYEQYF
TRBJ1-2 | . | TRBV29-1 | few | TGCAGCGTTGCCCCCCGGTTTATAAGGGGCTCTTATGGCTACACCTTC | CSVAPRFIRGSYGYTF
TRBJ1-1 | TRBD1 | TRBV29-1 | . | TGCAGCGTCAGGGGGGACACTGAAGCTTTCTTT | CSVRGDTEAFF
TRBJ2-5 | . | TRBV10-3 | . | TGTGCCATCAGTGATTTGGTTGGTTCAGGGTCAGGAGAGACCCAGTACTTC | CAISDLVGSGSGETQYF
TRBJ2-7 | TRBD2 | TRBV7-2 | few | TGTGCCAGCAGCCCGACTAGCGGGATTCGCGAGCAGTACTTC | CASSPTSGIREQYF
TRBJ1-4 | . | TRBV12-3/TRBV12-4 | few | TGTGCCAGCAGTCCCCAGACAGGAGCGGGCGAAAAACTGTTTTTT | CASSPQTGAGEKLFF
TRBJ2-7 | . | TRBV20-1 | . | TGCAGTGCTAGAGGGCCCTCTGGCTACGAGCAGTACTTC | CSARGPSGYEQYF
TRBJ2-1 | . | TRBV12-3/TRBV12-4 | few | TGTGCCAGCAGCCGTCGGGACAATGAGCAGTTCTTC | CASSRRDNEQFF
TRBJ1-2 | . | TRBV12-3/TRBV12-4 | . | TGTGCCAGCATCCTTAACTATGGCTACACCTTC | CASILNYGYTF
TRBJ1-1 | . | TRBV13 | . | TGTGCCAGCAGCTTTGGATTGCGGGGGAACACTGAAGCTTTCTTT | CASSFGLRGNTEAFF
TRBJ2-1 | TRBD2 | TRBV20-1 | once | TGCAGTGCTATCAGACTAGCGGTTGACTACAATGAGCAGTTCTTC | CSAIRLAVDYNEQFF
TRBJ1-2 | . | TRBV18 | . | TGTGCCAGCTCTGCCATGGGTTCGGATGGCTACACCTTC | CASSAMGSDGYTF
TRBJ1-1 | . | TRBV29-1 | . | TGCAGCGTCCGACACTTTATTTCCGGGACCGCCGAAGCTTTCTTT | CSVRHFISGTAEAFF
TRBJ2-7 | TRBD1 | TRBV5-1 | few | TGCGCCACGGGGCTACAGGGGGCCCCTTACGAGCAGTACTTC | CATGLQGAPYEQYF
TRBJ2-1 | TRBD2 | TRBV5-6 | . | TGTGCCAGCAGCTTGACCCTGGGAGGGTCGTACAATGAGCAGTTCTTC | CASSLTLGGSYNEQFF
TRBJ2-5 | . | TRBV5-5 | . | TGTGCCAGCAGCCCGCGCTTTGGCGGCACGGGCCAAGAGACCCAGTACTTC | CASSPRFGGTGQETQYF
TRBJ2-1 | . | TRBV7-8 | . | TGTGCCAGCAGCTTTCTTAGCTCCTACAATGAGCAGTTCTTC | CASSFLSSYNEQFF
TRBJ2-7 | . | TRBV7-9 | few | TGTGCCAGCAGCCGAAAGGACAGCTACGAGCAGTACTTC | CASSRKDSYEQYF
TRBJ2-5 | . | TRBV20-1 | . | TGCAGTGCTAGCCTCCGAGAGACCCAGTACTTC | CSASLRETQYF
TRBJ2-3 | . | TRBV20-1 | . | TGCAGTGCCCCGGCTCGCACAGATACGCAGTATTTT | CSAPARTDTQYF
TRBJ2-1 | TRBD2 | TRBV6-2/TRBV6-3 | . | TGTGCCAGCAGTACCCCGGGACTAGCGGGTCCGTACAATGAGCAGTTCTTC | CASSTPGLAGPYNEQFF
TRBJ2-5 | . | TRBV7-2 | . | TGTGCCAGCAGCTTCGGGGGCGCGGAGACCCAGTACTTC | CASSFGGAETQYF
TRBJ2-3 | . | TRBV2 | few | TGTGCCAGCAGTGAGTTGGTTACGGGGACCCGCACAGATACGCAGTATTTT | CASSELVTGTRTDTQYF
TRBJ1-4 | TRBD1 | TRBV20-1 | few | TGCAGCCCCAGGGGGATTAATGAAAAACTGTTTTTT | CSPRGINEKLFF
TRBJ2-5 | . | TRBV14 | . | TGTGCCAGCAGCGGACAGCTACAAGAGACCCAGTACTTC | CASSGQLQETQYF
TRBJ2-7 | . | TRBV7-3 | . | TGTGCCAGCAGCTTAATCGCGGGAACGTACGAGCAGTACTTC | CASSLIAGTYEQYF
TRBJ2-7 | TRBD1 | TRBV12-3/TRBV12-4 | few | TGTGCCAGCAGTTTTACCATGGGACAGGGACACTACGAGCAGTACTTC | CASSFTMGQGHYEQYF
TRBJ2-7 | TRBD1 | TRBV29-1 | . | TGCGGCGTTGAAGCCACAGGGGCGTTTTCCCAGTACTTC | CGVEATGAFSQYF
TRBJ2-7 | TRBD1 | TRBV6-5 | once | TGTGCCAGCAGGTTAACCGGGACAGGGGACGAGCAGTACTTC | CASRLTGTGDEQYF
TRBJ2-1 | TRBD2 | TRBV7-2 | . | TGTGCCAGCAGCTTGCGGACTAGCGGGAGGGCCCAATCGCTCTACAATGAGCAGTTCTTC | CASSLRTSGRAQSLYNEQFF
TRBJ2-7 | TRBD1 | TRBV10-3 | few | TGTGCCATCAGTGATGAGGACAGGGGGTTAACCTACGAGCAGTACTTC | CAISDEDRGLTYEQYF
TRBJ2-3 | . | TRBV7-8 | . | TGTGCCAGCAGCTTTGTACCCAGCACGATTAGCACAGATACGCAGTATTTT | CASSFVPSTISTDTQYF
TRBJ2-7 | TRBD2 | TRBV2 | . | TGTGCCAGCAGGAGGACTAGCGGATACCCCTACGAGCAGTACTTC | CASRRTSGYPYEQYF
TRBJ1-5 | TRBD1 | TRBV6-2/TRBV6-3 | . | TGTGCCAGCAGTGAGGGACAGGGGGATTGGAAGCCCCAGCATTTT | CASSEGQGDWKPQHF
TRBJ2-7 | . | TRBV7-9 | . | TGTGCCAGCAGCCCGATACTTGGGCCCCGGGAGGAGCAGTACTTC | CASSPILGPREEQYF
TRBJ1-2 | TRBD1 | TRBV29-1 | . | TGCAGCGGGACAGGGTGGCATGGCTACACCTTC | CSGTGWHGYTF
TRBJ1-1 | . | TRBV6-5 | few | TGTGCCAGCAGTTACTTCCGAAACACTGAAGCTTTCTTT | CASSYFRNTEAFF
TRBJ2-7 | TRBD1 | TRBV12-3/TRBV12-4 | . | TGTGCCAGCAGTTTAAGGGACAGGGGTGGTGAGCAGTACTTC | CASSLRDRGGEQYF
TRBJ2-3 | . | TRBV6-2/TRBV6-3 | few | TGTGCCATCAAGACGAACACAGATACGCAGTATTTT | CAIKTNTDTQYF
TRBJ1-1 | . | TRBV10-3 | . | TGTGCCATCAGAAGACAGTTCGAGAACACTGAAGCTTTCTTT | CAIRRQFENTEAFF
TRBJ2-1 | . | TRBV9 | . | TGTGCCAGCAGTGAGGTGGGGGCAGCTGAGCAGTTCTTC | CASSEVGAAEQFF